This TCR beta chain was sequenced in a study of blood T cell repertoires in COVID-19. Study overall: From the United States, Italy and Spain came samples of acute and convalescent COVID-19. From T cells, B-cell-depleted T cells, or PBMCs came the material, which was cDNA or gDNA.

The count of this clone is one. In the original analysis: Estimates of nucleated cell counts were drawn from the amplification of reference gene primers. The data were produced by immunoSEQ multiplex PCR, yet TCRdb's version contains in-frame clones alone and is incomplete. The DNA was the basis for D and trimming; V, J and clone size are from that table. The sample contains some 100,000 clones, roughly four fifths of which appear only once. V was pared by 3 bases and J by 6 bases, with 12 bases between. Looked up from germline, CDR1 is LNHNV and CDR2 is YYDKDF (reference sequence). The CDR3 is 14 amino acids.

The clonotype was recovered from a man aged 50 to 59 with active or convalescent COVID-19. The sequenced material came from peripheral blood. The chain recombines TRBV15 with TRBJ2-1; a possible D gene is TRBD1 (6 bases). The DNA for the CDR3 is TGTGCCACCAGCAGGATCAGGGGCCTCAATGAGCAGTTCTTC. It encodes CATSRIRGLNEQFF.